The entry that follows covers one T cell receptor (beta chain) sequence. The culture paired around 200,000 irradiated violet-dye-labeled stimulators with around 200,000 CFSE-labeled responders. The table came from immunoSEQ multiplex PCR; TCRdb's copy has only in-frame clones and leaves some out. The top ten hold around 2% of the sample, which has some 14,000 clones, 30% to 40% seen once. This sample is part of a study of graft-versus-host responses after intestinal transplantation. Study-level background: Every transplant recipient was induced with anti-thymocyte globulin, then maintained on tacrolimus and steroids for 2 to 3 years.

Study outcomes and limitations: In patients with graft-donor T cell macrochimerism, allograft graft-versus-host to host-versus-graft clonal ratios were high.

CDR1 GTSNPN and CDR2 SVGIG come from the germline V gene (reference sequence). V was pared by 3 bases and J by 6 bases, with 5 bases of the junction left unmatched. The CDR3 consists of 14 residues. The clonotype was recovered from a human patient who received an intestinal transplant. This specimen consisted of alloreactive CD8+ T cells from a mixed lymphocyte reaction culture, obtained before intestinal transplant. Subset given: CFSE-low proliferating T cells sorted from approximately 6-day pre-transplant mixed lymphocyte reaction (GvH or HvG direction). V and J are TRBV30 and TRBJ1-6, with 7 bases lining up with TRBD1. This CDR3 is CAWSPGQPNSPLHF. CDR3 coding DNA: TGTGCCTGGAGCCCGGGACAGCCTAATTCACCCCTCCACTTT.